These 29 T cell receptor beta chains were sequenced from one sample in a study of beta chain features in type 1 diabetes. Study findings and constraints: A moderate, significant TCRB CDR3 shortening appeared in type 1 diabetes across four CD4+ subsets.

Since all of the isolated RNA was reverse transcribed, expressed TCRB transcripts were what got sequenced. Measured with immunoSEQ multiplex PCR; TCRdb has only the in-frame clones, and not every one. The data show 250,000 to 300,000 clones, over 11% seen once. No antigen is known for these receptors. The sequenced sample was naive CD4+ T cells from blood. Receptors originate from a man aged 25-45 years with type 1 diabetes.

The table lists this clone with a few counts. The V gene is TRBV4-2, the J gene TRBJ2-5; TRBD2 aligns across 9 bases. From germline, CDR1 is LGHNA and CDR2 YNFKEQ. This CDR3 comprises 15 residues. V shed 4 bases and J 4 bases; nucleotides not matched to a gene: 7. The CDR3 loop reads CASSLDNSGRETQYF. In DNA form, the CDR3 reads TGTGCCAGCAGCCTTGATAATAGCGGGAGAGAGACCCAGTACTTC.

This clone appeared a few times. The chain joins TRBV2 to TRBJ2-5; D is perhaps TRBD2 (6 bases). This CDR3 spans 14 amino acids. Trimming took 8 bases from V and 0 from J, leaving 13 bases between them. Looked up from germline, CDR1 is SNHLY and CDR2 is FYNNEI. The CDR3 spells CASGGTGNQETQYF. CDR3 DNA: TGTGCCAGCGGGGGGACGGGGAACCAAGAGACCCAGTACTTC.

V usage is TRBV7-2 and J usage is TRBJ2-7, with 10 bases that match TRBD1. Germline loops: CDR1 SGHTA, CDR2 FQGNSA. The CDR3 spans 15 residues. J was trimmed by 2 bases and V by 5 bases; bases with no gene match: 6. The CDR3: CASSPQGTGAYEQYF. The CDR3 DNA reads as TGTGCCAGCAGCCCACAAGGGACAGGGGCCTACGAGCAGTACTTC.

The chain has TRBV2 and TRBJ1-5; D may be TRBD1 (5 bases). Germline V gene lookup returns CDR1 SNHLY and CDR2 FYNNEI. V was trimmed by 2 bases and J by 8 bases, leaving 7 bases between them. The CDR3 contains 12 residues. The CDR3 DNA reads as TGTGCCAGCAGTGAACAGGGCGAGCCCCAGCATTTT. Its protein is CASSEQGEPQHF. The full variable domain, in which reference TRBV2 and TRBJ1-5 provide the parts outside the CDR3, is EPEVTQTPSHQVTQMGQEVILRCVPISNHLYFYWYRQILGQKVEFLVSFYNNEISEKSEIFDDQFSVERPDGSNFTLKIRSTKLEDSAMYFCASSEQGEPQHFGDGTRLSIL.

In its sample, this clone was seen a few times. The chain uses TRBV5-1 and TRBJ2-1; 7 nucleotides line up with TRBD1. CDR1 and CDR2 (germline): SGHRS, YFSETQ. With V trimmed by 4 bases and J by 4 bases, 8 bases remained unmatched. CDR3 length: 15 amino acids. The CDR3 DNA reads TGCGCCAGCAGCAAAGGGGGCACGTCGTACAATGAGCAGTTCTTC. This translates into CASSKGGTSYNEQFF.

This clone has just a few counts. The genes are TRBV7-2 and TRBJ1-5; D gene unclear. The CDR3 sequence is 15 residues long. Germline V gene data show CDR1 as SGHTA and CDR2 as FQGNSA. V lost 1 base and J lost 7, with 14 bases in between. CDR3 amino acids: CASSLGSGLAQPQHF. For the CDR3, the DNA is TGTGCCAGCAGCTTAGGAAGTGGCCTCGCCCAGCCCCAGCATTTT. Combining the CDR3 with reference TRBV7-2 and TRBJ1-5 gives the whole variable domain GAGVSQSPSNKVTEKGKDVELRCDPISGHTALYWYRQSLGQGLEFLIYFQGNSAPDKSGLPSDRFSAERTGGSVSTLTIQRTQQEDSAVYLCASSLGSGLAQPQHFGDGTRLSIL.

The chain couples TRBV10-3 to TRBJ1-1; D is unresolved. V was cut by 7 bases and J by 10 bases, with 13 bases left in between. The CDR3 consists of 11 residues. Germline V gene sequence: CDR1 ENHRY, CDR2 SYGVKD. DNA of the CDR3: TGTGCCATCAACTCCGGTCGAGGAGCTTTCTTT. It specifies CAINSGRGAFF.

J is TRBJ2-7 and V is TRBV7-3; possibly TRBD2 for D (6 bases). Germline V gene lookup returns CDR1 SGHTA and CDR2 FQGTGA. The CDR3 extends over 15 amino acids. The germline V and J ends were trimmed by 2 bases and 3 bases, with 14 bases remaining between them. CDR3 in DNA: TGTGCCAGCAGCTTACGAGGCGGGACCGACTACGAGCAGTACTTC. Translating it yields CASSLRGGTDYEQYF.

This clone has more than one count but fewer than ten. The V gene is TRBV28, the J gene TRBJ2-5; no clear D. V shed 2 bases and J shed 2 bases, with 6 bases lying between them. Germline assignment: CDR1 MDHEN and CDR2 SYDVKM. This CDR3 contains 13 residues. CDR3 DNA: TGTGCCAGCAGTTTAAATAATCAAGAGACCCAGTACTTC. It translates to CASSLNNQETQYF.

The chain combines TRBV7-2 with TRBJ2-1; TRBD1 matches at 8 bases. CDR3 length equals 14 residues. After removal of 1 base from V and 7 bases from J, the junction contained 3 bases not matched to a gene. Germline values: CDR1 SGHTA, CDR2 FQGNSA. The CDR3 DNA is TGTGCCAGCAGCTTAGGTCAGGGGGCGAATGAGCAGTTCTTC. Translation: CASSLGQGANEQFF.

As regards this clone: Other DNA sequences in the same sample also yield this CDR3. This rearrangement joins TRBV7-9 to TRBJ1-1; 7 bases are shared with TRBD1. The CDR3 extends over 14 amino acids. Trimming at V came to 5 bases and at J to 3 bases, leaving 6 bases not matched to a gene. Per germline, CDR1 SEHNR and CDR2 FQNEAQ (reference sequence). The CDR3 DNA follows: TGTGCCAGCAGCCCCGGCCAGGGGGACACTGAAGCTTTCTTT. Residues: CASSPGQGDTEAFF.

This clone was seen only a few times. The CDR3 sequence: CAWSVGAEDTQYF. The CDR3 region has the DNA TGTGCCTGGAGTGTAGGGGCGGAAGATACGCAGTATTTT. This chain connects TRBV30 to TRBJ2-3, with D maybe TRBD1 (5 bases). CDR3 length: 13 amino acids. CDR1 and CDR2 (germline): GTSNPN, SVGIG (reference sequence). V dropped 0 bases and J dropped 5 bases, with 9 bases sitting between them.

This clone was seen only a few times. V gene TRBV4-3 combines with J gene TRBJ1-4; the D is unclear. Germline loops: CDR1 LGHNA, CDR2 YSLEER. CDR3 length: 13 residues. V lost 2 bases and J 11 bases, leaving 12 bases between the germline ends. The CDR3 spells CASSQSGVDKLFF. In nucleotides, the CDR3 is TGCGCCAGCAGCCAATCCGGGGTTGACAAACTGTTTTTT.

This clone was seen only a few times. The chain joins TRBV7-9 to TRBJ2-7, with 12 positions matching TRBD2. CDR1 is SEHNR and CDR2 is FQNEAQ in the germline V gene (reference sequence). This CDR3 has 16 amino acids. Unmatched junction bases numbered 7, after V lost 5 bases and J lost 2 bases. DNA for the CDR3: TGTGCCAGCAGCCCAACGCTAGCGGGAGGGCCCTACGAGCAGTACTTC. Its protein product is CASSPTLAGGPYEQYF.

The chain combines TRBV15 with TRBJ2-3; tentatively, D is TRBD2 (6 bases). Deletions cut 6 bases from V and 0 bases from J, with 7 bases between. The CDR3 has 13 amino acids. The germline V gene encodes CDR1 LNHNV and CDR2 YYDKDF (reference sequence). The CDR3 spells CATSSGSTDTQYF. CDR3 nucleotides: TGTGCCACCAGTAGCGGTAGCACAGATACGCAGTATTTT.

The sample holds a few counts of this clone. Its ends do not fully match the called genes, so a read error is possible. The chain links TRBV28 to TRBJ1-2; TRBD1 might be the D (6 bases). The germline V gene encodes CDR1 MDHEN and CDR2 SYDVKM. The CDR3 covers 12 residues. CDR3 nucleotide sequence: TGTGCCAGCGGGAGACCGGGACACCCCCCTATCTTC. It codes for CASGRPGHPPIF.

This rearrangement joins TRBV10-3 to TRBJ2-7; TRBD2 matches 7 bases. There are 14 residues in the CDR3. V lost 9 bases and J lost 3; bases outside the gene matches: 11. Germline V CDR1 and CDR2: ENHRY, SYGVKD. For the CDR3, the DNA is TGTGCCATTAACCAAGGCGGGAGTTTCTACGAGCAGTACTTC. This translates into CAINQGGSFYEQYF.

This clone was seen more than once but under ten times. The V and J genes are TRBV5-1 and TRBJ2-1; tentatively, D is TRBD2 (7 bases). V was cut by 4 bases and J by 15 bases, with 20 bases left in between. Germline V lookup: CDR1 SGHRS, CDR2 YFSETQ. The CDR3 consists of 13 residues. The CDR3: CASSIGTPGEGFF. The CDR3 DNA sequence: TGCGCCAGCAGCATTGGGACACCCGGGGAGGGGTTCTTC.

V usage is TRBV6-1 and J usage is TRBJ2-2; TRBD1 is a possible D gene (6 bases). The CDR3 totals 13 residues. CDR1 and CDR2 from the germline V gene are MNHNS and SASEGT. Trimming pared 8 bases from V and 7 bases from J, leaving 14 bases between. DNA of the CDR3: TGTGCCAGCTCCTGGGGGCGAGGCGGGGAGCTGTTTTTT. This encodes CASSWGRGGELFF.

The sample holds one count of this clone. The same CDR3 also results from other DNA sequences found in this sample. This chain uses TRBV7-6 with TRBJ2-2, with TRBD2 matching 7 bases. Germline assignment: CDR1 SGHVS and CDR2 FNYEAQ. The J segment lost 5 bases and the V segment lost 1 base, leaving 4 bases of the junction unmatched. The CDR3 is 15 amino acids. CDR3 DNA: TGTGCCAGCAGCTTAGGCCAGGGAGGGACCGGGGAGCTGTTTTTT. Amino acid sequence: CASSLGQGGTGELFF.

This clone was detected a few times. The same CDR3 also results from other DNA sequences found in this sample. This chain connects TRBV5-4 to TRBJ2-3; D call uncertain. Trimming took off 2 bases at V and 4 bases at J, with 5 bases between the two ends. Germline V gene lookup returns CDR1 SGHNT and CDR2 YYREEE (reference sequence). The CDR3 has 12 amino acids. CDR3 sequence: CASSLDSDTQYF. CDR3 nucleotide sequence: TGTGCCAGCAGCTTAGACTCAGATACGCAGTATTTT. Filled out from reference TRBV5-4 and TRBJ2-3, the complete variable domain reads ETGVTQSPTHLIKTRGQQVTLRCSSQSGHNTVSWYQQALGQGPQFIFQYYREEENGRGNFPPRFSGLQFPNYSSELNVNALELDDSALYLCASSLDSDTQYFGPGTRLTVL.

This clone turned up a few times. The J gene is TRBJ1-1, the V gene TRBV30; D is ambiguous. Deletions cut 4 bases from V and 0 bases from J, with 6 bases between. Germline CDR1 GTSNPN, CDR2 SVGIG (reference sequence). This CDR3 has 12 residues. The CDR3 spells CAWKALNTEAFF. DNA for the CDR3: TGTGCCTGGAAAGCCCTGAACACTGAAGCTTTCTTT.

The chain employs TRBV27 and TRBJ2-1; perhaps TRBD2 as D (5 bases). The CDR3 has 13 residues. Germline loops: CDR1 MNHEY, CDR2 SMNVEV (reference sequence). Trimming left V 5 bases short and J 4 bases short, with 9 bases between. The CDR3 spells CASSRTGYNEQFF. The CDR3 coding sequence is TGTGCCAGCAGTCGGACTGGGTACAATGAGCAGTTCTTC.

V is TRBV7-8 and J is TRBJ2-7, with 9 nucleotides matching TRBD1. Germline loops: CDR1 SGHVS, CDR2 FQNEAQ. The CDR3 loop spans 13 amino acids. The ends lost 5 bases at V and 3 bases at J; junction bases unmatched: 2. CDR3 residues: CASSGGQGYEQYF. The CDR3 coding sequence is TGTGCCAGCAGCGGGGGACAGGGCTACGAGCAGTACTTC.

This clone was detected only a few times. This sequence joins TRBV30 and TRBJ1-1, with a weak D call TRBD1 (5 bases). The CDR3 totals 11 residues. Per germline, CDR1 GTSNPN and CDR2 SVGIG (reference sequence). Trimming shortened V by 8 bases and J by 3 bases, and 10 bases separated the two germline ends. CDR3 sequence: CAGGGYTEAFF. The CDR3 nucleotides read TGTGCCGGGGGAGGATACACTGAAGCTTTCTTT.

Only a few counts were recorded for this clone. The chain uses TRBV28 and TRBJ2-7, with D possibly TRBD1 on 6 matching bases. Trimming took off 6 bases at V and 4 bases at J, with 10 bases between the two ends. The CDR3 has 12 residues. Germline values: CDR1 MDHEN, CDR2 SYDVKM. CDR3 coding DNA: TGTGCCAGCAGCAGACAGGAATACGAGCAGTACTTC. Translation gives CASSRQEYEQYF.

The rearrangement links TRBV5-1 to TRBJ1-5, with a weak D call TRBD1 (6 bases). The V end lost 0 bases, the J end lost 7 bases, and 11 bases lay between the germline ends. There are 14 residues in the CDR3. The germline CDR1 and CDR2 sequences are SGHRS and YFSETQ. CDR3 DNA: TGCGCCAGCAGCTTGGAATGGGGGCAACAGCCCCAGCATTTT. Its translation is CASSLEWGQQPQHF.

This clone was detected only a few times. V gene TRBV29-1 combines with J gene TRBJ2-3, with 8 bases aligning to TRBD2. The length of the CDR3 is 14 residues. Per the germline V gene, CDR1 is SQVTM and CDR2 is ANQGSEA. With V trimmed by 5 bases and J by 4 bases, 8 bases remained unmatched. In DNA, the CDR3 is TGCAGCGTTCGACTAGCGACCACCTCAGATACGCAGTATTTT. It translates to CSVRLATTSDTQYF.

The J gene is TRBJ2-2, the V gene TRBV28; tentatively, D is TRBD1 (5 bases). Trimming took 7 bases from V and 1 from J, leaving 10 bases between them. The CDR3 spans 14 residues. In germline, CDR1 is MDHEN, CDR2 SYDVKM. CDR3 DNA: TGTGCCAGCACCCTAACAGGGAACACCGGGGAGCTGTTTTTT. Translating it yields CASTLTGNTGELFF.